The present T cell receptor beta chain was sequenced within a study of T-cell reconstitution after alpha-beta-depleted transplantation in children. Unique molecular identifiers were incorporated during preparation of the TCRbeta library. TCRdb reprocessed the PCR reads with MiXCR, giving one entry per CDR3 protein. The sample has 150,000 to 250,000 distinct CDR3 sequences, around 5.9% seen once. This clonotype was counted ten times or more. The CDR3 totals 16 residues. V was trimmed by 5 bases and J by 0 bases, leaving 19 bases between them. The germline V gene has CDR1 SQVTM and CDR2 ANQGSEA. Sequenced here: PBMCs, sampled before TCRalphabeta/CD19-depleted stem cell transplant. The sequence came from a girl under two years old with combined immunodeficiency, due to receive a stem cell transplant. This chain links TRBV29-1 with TRBJ1-1; no reliable D call. CDR3 sequence reads: CSVNYADPAMNTEAFF. The CDR3 DNA reads TGCAGCGTTAACTATGCCGACCCTGCTATGAACACTGAAGCTTTCTTT.